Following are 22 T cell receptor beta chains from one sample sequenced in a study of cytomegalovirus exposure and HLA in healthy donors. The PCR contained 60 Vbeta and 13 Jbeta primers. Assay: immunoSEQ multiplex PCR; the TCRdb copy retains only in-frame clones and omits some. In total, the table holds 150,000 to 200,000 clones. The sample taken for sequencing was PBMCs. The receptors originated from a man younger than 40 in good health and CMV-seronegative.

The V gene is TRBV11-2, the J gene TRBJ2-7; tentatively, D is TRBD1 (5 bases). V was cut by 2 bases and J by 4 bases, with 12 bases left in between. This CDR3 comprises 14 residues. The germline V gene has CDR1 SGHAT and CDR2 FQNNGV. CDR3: CASSLRQMSYEQYF. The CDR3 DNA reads TGTGCCAGCAGCTTACGACAGATGAGTTACGAGCAGTACTTC.

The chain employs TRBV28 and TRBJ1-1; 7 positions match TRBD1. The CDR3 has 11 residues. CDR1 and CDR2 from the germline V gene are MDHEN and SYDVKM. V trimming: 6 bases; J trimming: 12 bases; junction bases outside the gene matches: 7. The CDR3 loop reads CASRFRDRPFF. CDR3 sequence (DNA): TGTGCCAGCAGGTTCCGGGACAGACCTTTCTTT.

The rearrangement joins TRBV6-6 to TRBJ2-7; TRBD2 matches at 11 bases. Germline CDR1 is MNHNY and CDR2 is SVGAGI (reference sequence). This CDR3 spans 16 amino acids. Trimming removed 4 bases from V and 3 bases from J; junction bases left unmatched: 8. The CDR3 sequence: CASSSGTSGGLYEQYF. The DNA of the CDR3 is TGTGCCAGCAGTTCAGGAACTAGCGGGGGCCTCTACGAGCAGTACTTC.

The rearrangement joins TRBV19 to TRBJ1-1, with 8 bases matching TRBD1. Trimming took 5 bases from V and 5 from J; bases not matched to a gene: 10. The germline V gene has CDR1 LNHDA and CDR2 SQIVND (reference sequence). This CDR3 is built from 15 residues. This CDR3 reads CASSSGQGIWTEAFF. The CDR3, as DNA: TGTGCCAGTAGTTCAGGACAGGGTATATGGACTGAAGCTTTCTTT.

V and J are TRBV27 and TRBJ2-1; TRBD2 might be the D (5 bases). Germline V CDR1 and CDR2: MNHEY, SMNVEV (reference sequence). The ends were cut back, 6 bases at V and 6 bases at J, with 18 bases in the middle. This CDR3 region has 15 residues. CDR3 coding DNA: TGTGCCAGCAGGTTAGGAGACTATTTGGGCAATGAGCAGTTCTTC. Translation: CASRLGDYLGNEQFF.

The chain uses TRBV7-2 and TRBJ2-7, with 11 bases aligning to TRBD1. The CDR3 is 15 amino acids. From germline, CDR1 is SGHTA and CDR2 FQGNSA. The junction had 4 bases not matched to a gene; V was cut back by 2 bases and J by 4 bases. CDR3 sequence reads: CASSLRTGGEYEQYF. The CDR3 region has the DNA TGTGCCAGCAGCTTAAGGACAGGGGGCGAATACGAGCAGTACTTC.

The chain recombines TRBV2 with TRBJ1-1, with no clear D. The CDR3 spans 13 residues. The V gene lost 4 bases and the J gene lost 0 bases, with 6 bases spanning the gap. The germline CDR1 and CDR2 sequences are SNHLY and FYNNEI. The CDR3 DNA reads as TGTGCCAGCAGTGGCGACATGAACACTGAAGCTTTCTTT. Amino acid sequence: CASSGDMNTEAFF.

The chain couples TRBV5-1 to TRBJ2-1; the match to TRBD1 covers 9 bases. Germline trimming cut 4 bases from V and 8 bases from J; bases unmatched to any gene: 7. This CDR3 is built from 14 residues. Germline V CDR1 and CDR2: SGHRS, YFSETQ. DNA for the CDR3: TGCGCCAGCAGCAGGGACAGGGAACAGGATGAGCAGTTCTTC. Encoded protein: CASSRDREQDEQFF.

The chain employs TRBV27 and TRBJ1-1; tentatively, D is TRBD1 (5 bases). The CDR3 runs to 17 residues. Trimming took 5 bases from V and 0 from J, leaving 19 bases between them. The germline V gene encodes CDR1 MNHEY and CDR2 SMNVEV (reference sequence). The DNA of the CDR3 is TGTGCCAGCAGTGGCGGGACTCACCCTTTCATGAACACTGAAGCTTTCTTT. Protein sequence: CASSGGTHPFMNTEAFF.

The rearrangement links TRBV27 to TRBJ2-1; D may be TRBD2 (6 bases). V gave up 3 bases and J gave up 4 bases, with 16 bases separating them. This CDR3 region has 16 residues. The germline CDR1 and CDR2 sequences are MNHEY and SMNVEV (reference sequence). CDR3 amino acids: CASSFGGPRHYNEQFF. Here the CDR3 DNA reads TGTGCCAGCAGTTTCGGGGGACCGAGACATTACAATGAGCAGTTCTTC.

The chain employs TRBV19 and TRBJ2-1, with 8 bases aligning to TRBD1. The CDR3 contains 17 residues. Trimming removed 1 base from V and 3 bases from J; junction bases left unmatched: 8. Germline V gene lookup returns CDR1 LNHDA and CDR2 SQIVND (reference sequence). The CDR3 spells CASSIVGTGNFYNEQFF. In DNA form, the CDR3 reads TGTGCCAGTAGTATAGTTGGGACAGGTAATTTCTACAATGAGCAGTTCTTC.

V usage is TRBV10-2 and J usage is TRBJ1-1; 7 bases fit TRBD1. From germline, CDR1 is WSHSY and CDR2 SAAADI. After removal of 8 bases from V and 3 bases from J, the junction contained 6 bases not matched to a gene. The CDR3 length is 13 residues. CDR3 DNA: TGCGCCAGCCTTTACACAGGGGACACTGAAGCTTTCTTT. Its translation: CASLYTGDTEAFF.

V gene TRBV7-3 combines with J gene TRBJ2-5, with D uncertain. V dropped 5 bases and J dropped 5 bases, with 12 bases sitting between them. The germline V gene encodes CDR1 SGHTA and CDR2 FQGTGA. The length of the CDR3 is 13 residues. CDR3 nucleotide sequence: TGTGCCAGCAGCCTCAGAGTCAGGGAGACCCAGTACTTC. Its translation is CASSLRVRETQYF.

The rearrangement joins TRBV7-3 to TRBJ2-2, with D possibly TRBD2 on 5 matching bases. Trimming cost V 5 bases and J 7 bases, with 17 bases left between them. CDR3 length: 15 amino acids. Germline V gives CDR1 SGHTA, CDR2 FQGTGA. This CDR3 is CASSTSTSTGGELFF. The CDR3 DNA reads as TGTGCCAGCAGCACCAGCACTAGTACCGGCGGGGAGCTGTTTTTT.

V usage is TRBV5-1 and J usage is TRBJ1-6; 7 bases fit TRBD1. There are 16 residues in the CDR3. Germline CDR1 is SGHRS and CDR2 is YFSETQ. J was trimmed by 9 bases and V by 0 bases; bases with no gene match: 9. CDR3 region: CASSLDRGTARSPLHF. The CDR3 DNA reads TGCGCCAGCAGCTTGGATAGAGGGACAGCACGTTCACCCCTCCACTTT.

The CDR3 region has the DNA TGTGCCAGCTCATCGGACAGGGTGTATGGCTACACCTTC. Translation: CASSSDRVYGYTF. The chain carries TRBV18 and TRBJ1-2, with 8 bases lining up with TRBD1. There are 13 residues in the CDR3. Germline V lookup: CDR1 KGHSH, CDR2 LQKENI. V was pared by 5 bases and J by 5 bases, with 4 bases of the junction left unmatched.

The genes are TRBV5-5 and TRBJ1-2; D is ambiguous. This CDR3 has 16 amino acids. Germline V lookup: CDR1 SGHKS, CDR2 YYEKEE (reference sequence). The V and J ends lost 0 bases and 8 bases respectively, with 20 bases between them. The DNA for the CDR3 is TGTGCCAGCAGCTTGGCGGGAAGGGCCCTATTCTTAGGCTACACCTTC. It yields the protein CASSLAGRALFLGYTF.

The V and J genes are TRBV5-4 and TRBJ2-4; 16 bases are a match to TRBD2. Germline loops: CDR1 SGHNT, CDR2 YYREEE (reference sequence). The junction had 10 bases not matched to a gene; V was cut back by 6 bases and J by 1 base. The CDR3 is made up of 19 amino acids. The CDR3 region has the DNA TGTGCCAGCAACGACGGGACTAGCGGGAGGGCAACGGCCAAAAACATTCAGTACTTC. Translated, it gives CASNDGTSGRATAKNIQYF.

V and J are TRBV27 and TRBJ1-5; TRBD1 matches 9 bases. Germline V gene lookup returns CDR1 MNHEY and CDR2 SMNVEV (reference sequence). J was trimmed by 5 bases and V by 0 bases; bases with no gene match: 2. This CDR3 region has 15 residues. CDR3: CASSLSGQGHQPQHF. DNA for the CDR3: TGTGCCAGCAGTTTATCGGGACAGGGCCATCAGCCCCAGCATTTT.

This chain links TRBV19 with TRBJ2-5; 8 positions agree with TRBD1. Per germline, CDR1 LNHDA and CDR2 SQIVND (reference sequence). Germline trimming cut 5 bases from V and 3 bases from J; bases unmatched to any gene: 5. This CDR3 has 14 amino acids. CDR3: CASSFLDREETQYF. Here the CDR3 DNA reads TGTGCCAGTAGTTTCCTGGACAGGGAAGAGACCCAGTACTTC.

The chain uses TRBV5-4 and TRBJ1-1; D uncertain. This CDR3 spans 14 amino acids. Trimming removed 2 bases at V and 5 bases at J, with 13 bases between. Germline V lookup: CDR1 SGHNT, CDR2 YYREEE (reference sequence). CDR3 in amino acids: CASSLRVRETEAFF. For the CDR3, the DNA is TGTGCCAGCAGCTTAAGGGTTCGGGAGACTGAAGCTTTCTTT.

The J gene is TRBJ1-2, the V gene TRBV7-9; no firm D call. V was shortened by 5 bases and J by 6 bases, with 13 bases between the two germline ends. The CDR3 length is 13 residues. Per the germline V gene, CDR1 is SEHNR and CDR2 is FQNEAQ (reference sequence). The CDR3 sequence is CASSPRGPNGYTF. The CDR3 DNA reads TGTGCCAGCAGCCCACGGGGTCCCAATGGCTACACCTTC.